The rows below give T cell receptor beta chains drawn from one sample of a study of a mutant IDH1 vaccine in newly diagnosed glioma. Which antigens these TCRs recognize remains unknown. TCRdb's table, derived via immunoSEQ multiplex PCR, lists solely in-frame clones and lacks some. There are some 33,000 clones in the sample; 70% to 90% occur only once, and approximately 2.4% lies in the top ten. Material: PBMCs, obtained from a glioma patient whose treatment included an IDH1 peptide vaccine. The receptors derive from a man in his forties or fifties with glioma. The CDR3 runs from the conserved cysteine through the conserved F or W. The order of the fields is CDR3 DNA, CDR3 protein, CDR3 length, D gene, J gene, V gene, clone size. A D gene is named only where the DNA matches it firmly. Size is omitted from some rows. Given values are once, few, many or a class for expanded clones.

DNA: TGTGCCAGCAGTTACTCTAAGTGGAGCTCCTACAATGAGCAGTTCTTC
CDR3: CASSYSKWSSYNEQFF
length: 16
D: NA
J: TRBJ2-1
V: TRBV6-5
size: NA

DNA: TGTGCCAGCAGCTCCGGCGGGAGGGCCAGAGATACGCAGTATTTT
CDR3: CASSSGGRARDTQYF
length: 15
D: TRBD2
J: TRBJ2-3
V: TRBV5-4
size: NA

DNA: TGTGCCAGCAGTGCAGCGGGGGGGCCTGAGACCCAGTACTTC
CDR3: CASSAAGGPETQYF
length: 14
D: TRBD2
J: TRBJ2-5
V: TRBV2
size: NA

DNA: TGCGCCAGCAGCAGATTGAGCGGGGGGGAGACGAGCACAGATACGCAGTATTTT
CDR3: CASSRLSGGETSTDTQYF
length: 18
D: TRBD2
J: TRBJ2-3
V: TRBV5-1
size: few

DNA: TGTGCCAGCAGTTCAATACAGGGGGCGAGGCTTAATGAAAAACTGTTTTTT
CDR3: CASSSIQGARLNEKLFF
length: 17
D: TRBD1
J: TRBJ1-4
V: TRBV28
size: NA

DNA: TGTGCCAGCAGCTTAGACAGGGACACTAGCGGGGGGGCCGGCAATGAGCAGTTCTTC
CDR3: CASSLDRDTSGGAGNEQFF
length: 19
D: TRBD2
J: TRBJ2-1
V: TRBV11-3
size: NA

DNA: TGCGCCAGCAGTTGGACAGGGGATACTGAAGCTTTCTTT
CDR3: CASSWTGDTEAFF
length: 13
D: TRBD1
J: TRBJ1-1
V: TRBV10-1
size: NA

DNA: TGTGCCAGTAGTCCGGTCCCGACAGGGAATCAGCCCCAGCATTTT
CDR3: CASSPVPTGNQPQHF
length: 15
D: TRBD1
J: TRBJ1-5
V: TRBV19
size: once

DNA: TGTGCCAGCAGTTACGAGACAGAGCAGTACTTC
CDR3: CASSYETEQYF
length: 11
D: NA
J: TRBJ2-7
V: TRBV6-5
size: NA

DNA: TGTGCCAGCAGTGAGGGGGCGAACTATGGCTACACCTTC
CDR3: CASSEGANYGYTF
length: 13
D: TRBD1
J: TRBJ1-2
V: TRBV27
size: NA